What follows are 10 T cell receptor beta chains derived from one specimen sequenced in a study of breast tumors, draining lymph nodes, adjacent tissues. TCRdb passed the multiplex PCR reads through MiXCR, listing each CDR3 protein once. The table records some 140,000 distinct CDR3 sequences, 21% of them present only once. Samples came from axillary lymph nodes draining the breast cancer. The sequenced sample consisted of axillary lymph node tissue. The receptors shown here come from a female donor with breast cancer. Some clones in this sample may be carry-over from other donors' samples.

Concerning this clonotype itself: A read error is possible here, since a much larger clone lies one base away. In nucleotides, the CDR3 is TGCGCCAGCAGCTCGTCGGGCGGACTAGCGGGAAATGAGCAGTTCTTC. Protein sequence: CASSSSGGLAGNEQFF. The rearrangement links TRBV5-1 to TRBJ2-1; 12 bases line up with TRBD2. Germline V gene lookup returns CDR1 SGHRS and CDR2 YFSETQ. J lost 7 bases, V lost 3 bases, and 8 bases had no gene match. The CDR3 contains 16 residues.

Many counts were recorded for this clonotype. The gene calls are TRBV25-1 and TRBJ2-1; 13 bases fit TRBD2. Germline CDR1 and CDR2: MGHDK and SYGVNS. Unmatched junction bases numbered 7, after V lost 4 bases and J lost 7 bases. The CDR3 contains 16 residues. This CDR3 is CASSAGLAGAHNEQFF. The CDR3 DNA reads as TGTGCCAGCAGTGCTGGACTAGCGGGAGCTCATAATGAGCAGTTCTTC.

This clonotype was recorded only once. A much larger clone sits a single nucleotide away, making a read error possible. The chain recombines TRBV10-1 with TRBJ2-1, with 9 bases fitting TRBD2. This CDR3 is 14 amino acids long. V lost 6 bases, J lost 9 bases, and 9 bases stayed unmatched. Germline V gene lookup returns CDR1 WNHNN and CDR2 SYGVQD (reference sequence). The CDR3 DNA follows: TGCGCCAGCAGCCGCGAGGCAGCGGGAGGTGAGCAGTTCTTC. Protein product: CASSREAAGGEQFF.

This clonotype was observed at least ten times. The rearrangement joins TRBV19 to TRBJ1-3; no firm D call. This CDR3 comprises 14 residues. Germline-derived CDR1 and CDR2 are LNHDA and SQIVND (reference sequence). V was pared by 5 bases and J by 0 bases, with 8 bases between. CDR3 nucleotide sequence: TGTGCCAGTAGTGGAGGATACTCTGGAAACACCATATATTTT. It codes for CASSGGYSGNTIYF.

This clonotype appeared a few times. At one end the junction does not follow the germline gene, possibly because of a read error. The chain has TRBV4-1 and TRBJ1-5; the D gene is possibly TRBD1 (6 bases). From germline, CDR1 is MGHRA and CDR2 YSYEKL. This CDR3 is 15 amino acids long. The CDR3 here is CASGQDWTDNQPQHF. CDR3 in DNA: TGCGCCAGCGGCCAAGATTGGACAGACAATCAGCCCCAGCATTTT.

This clonotype was recorded at least ten times. The J gene is TRBJ1-4, the V gene TRBV20-1, with a weak D call TRBD1 (5 bases). The CDR3 has 15 residues. The V and J ends lost 3 bases and 3 bases respectively, with 14 bases between them. In germline, CDR1 is DFQATT, CDR2 SNEGSKA (reference sequence). The CDR3 DNA is TGCAGTGCTAGTGTCGGGGCAGAAGCTAATGAAAAACTGTTTTTT. The encoded protein is CSASVGAEANEKLFF.

This clonotype was recorded at least ten times. The chain carries TRBV4-1 and TRBJ2-7, with 9 bases matching TRBD2. The CDR3 is 15 residues long. Germline lookup yields CDR1 MGHRA and CDR2 YSYEKL. Trimming removed 1 base from V and 4 bases from J; junction bases left unmatched: 5. The CDR3 nucleotides are TGCGCCAGCAGCCAAGGTCCGACTAGCGGATACGAGCAGTACTTC. This codes for CASSQGPTSGYEQYF.

The genes are TRBV19 and TRBJ1-5; D call uncertain. The V gene lost 7 bases and the J gene lost 7 bases, with 14 bases spanning the gap. Germline values: CDR1 LNHDA, CDR2 SQIVND (reference sequence). The CDR3 has 13 amino acids. This chain's CDR3 is CASKGRGGQPQHF. CDR3 sequence (DNA): TGTGCCAGTAAAGGACGGGGTGGGCAGCCCCAGCATTTT.

The gene calls are TRBV20-1 and TRBJ1-1; TRBD1 matches at 10 bases. The CDR3 is made up of 14 amino acids. V shed 4 bases and J 5 bases; nucleotides not matched to a gene: 7. Germline-derived CDR1 and CDR2 are DFQATT and SNEGSKA (reference sequence). The CDR3 region has the DNA TGCAGTGCTAACCGGCGGACAGGGGGGACTGAAGCTTTCTTT. Translation: CSANRRTGGTEAFF.

Many counts were recorded for this clonotype. The chain carries TRBV4-1 and TRBJ1-3, with a possible D match to TRBD1 (6 bases). The CDR3 is 17 residues long. V was cut by 2 bases and J by 4 bases, with 18 bases left in between. CDR1 is MGHRA and CDR2 is YSYEKL in the germline V gene. In DNA, the CDR3 is TGCGCCAGCAGCCAATGGCCCTCAGGGGCGGGGGGAAACACCATATATTTT. It translates to CASSQWPSGAGGNTIYF.